This T cell receptor (beta chain) was captured by sequencing in a study of T cell responses to AZD1222 COVID-19 vaccine. Overall study findings and caveats: Spike-specific TCR depth and breadth grew after two AZD1222 doses.

Concerning this clone itself: Its antigen is not known.

Here immunoSEQ multiplex PCR was the method, and the copy in TCRdb shows in-frame clones only, minus some. Of some 150,000 clones in the sample, about 92% are singletons; the top ten hold roughly 3.4%. V was trimmed by 4 bases and J by 0 bases, leaving 10 bases between them. CDR3 size: 14 residues. Per the germline V gene, CDR1 is SGHTA and CDR2 is FQGNSA. The chain recombines TRBV7-2 with TRBJ2-7, with D uncertain. The material was peripheral blood, obtained 28 days after the second AZD1222 dose. This receptor was taken from an adult who received the AZD1222 COVID-19 vaccine. The DNA of the CDR3 is TGTGCCAGCAGCTCAAGGACGGACTCCTACGAGCAGTACTTC. Its protein is CASSSRTDSYEQYF.